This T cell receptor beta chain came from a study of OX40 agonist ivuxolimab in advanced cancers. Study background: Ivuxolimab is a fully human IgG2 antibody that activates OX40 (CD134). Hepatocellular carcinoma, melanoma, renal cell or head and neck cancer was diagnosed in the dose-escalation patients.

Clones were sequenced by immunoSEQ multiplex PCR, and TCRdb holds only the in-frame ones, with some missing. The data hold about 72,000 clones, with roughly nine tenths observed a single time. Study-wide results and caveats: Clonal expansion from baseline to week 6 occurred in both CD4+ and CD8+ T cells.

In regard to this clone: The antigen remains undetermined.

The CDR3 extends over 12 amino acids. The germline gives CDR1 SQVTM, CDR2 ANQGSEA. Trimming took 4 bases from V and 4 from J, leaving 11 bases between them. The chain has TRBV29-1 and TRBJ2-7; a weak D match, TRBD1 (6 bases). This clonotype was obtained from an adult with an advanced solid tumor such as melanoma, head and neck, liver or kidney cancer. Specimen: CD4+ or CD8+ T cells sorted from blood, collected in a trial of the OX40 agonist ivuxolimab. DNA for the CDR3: TGCAGCGTTGCCCGTGGACAGTACGAGCAGTACTTC. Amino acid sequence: CSVARGQYEQYF.